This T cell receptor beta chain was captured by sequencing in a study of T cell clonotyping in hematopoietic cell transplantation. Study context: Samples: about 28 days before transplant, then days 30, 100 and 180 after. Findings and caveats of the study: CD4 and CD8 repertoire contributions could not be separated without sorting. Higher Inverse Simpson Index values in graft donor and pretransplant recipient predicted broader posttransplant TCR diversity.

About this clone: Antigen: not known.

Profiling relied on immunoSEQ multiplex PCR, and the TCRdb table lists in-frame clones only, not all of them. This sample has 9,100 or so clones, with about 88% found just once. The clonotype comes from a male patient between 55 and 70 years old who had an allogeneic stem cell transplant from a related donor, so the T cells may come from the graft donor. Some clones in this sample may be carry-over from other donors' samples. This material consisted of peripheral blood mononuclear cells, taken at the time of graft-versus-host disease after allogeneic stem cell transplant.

DNA for the CDR3: TGTGCCATCAGTGGGCAGGGGGGCACTGAAGCTTTCTTT. Protein: CAISGQGGTEAFF. The chain uses TRBV10-3 and TRBJ1-1, with TRBD1 matching 7 bases. This CDR3 contains 13 residues. Trimming took 4 bases from V and 4 from J; bases not matched to a gene: 3. Germline V gene data show CDR1 as ENHRY and CDR2 as SYGVKD.